What follows are 2 T cell receptor beta chains derived from one specimen sequenced in a study of blood T cell repertoires in COVID-19. This table comes from immunoSEQ multiplex PCR, and its TCRdb copy is limited to in-frame clones, with some not included. The sample includes around 250,000 clones, 75% to 90% of them seen just once. Input material: PBMCs or T cells enriched from blood (not recorded which). The receptor source for this set is a man aged 50 or older who had been exposed to COVID-19.

This clone was observed once. The chain links TRBV4-1 to TRBJ2-7; TRBD2 might be the D (6 bases). Trimming removed 0 bases from V and 0 bases from J, with 21 bases in between. Germline values: CDR1 MGHRA, CDR2 YSYEKL. This CDR3 has 19 amino acids. CDR3 in amino acids: CASSQERRTSGESSYEQYV. CDR3 nucleotide sequence: TGCGCCAGCAGCCAAGAACGCAGGACGTCGGGGGAGAGCTCCTACGAGCAGTACGTC.

This chain joins TRBV19 and TRBJ2-3; tentatively, D is TRBD2 (7 bases). Trimming stripped 5 bases from V and 8 bases from J, with 17 bases between. Per the germline V gene, CDR1 is LNHDA and CDR2 is SQIVND (reference sequence). The CDR3 has 14 amino acids. Written as DNA, the CDR3 is TGTGCCAGTAGTCAACGAGGGGGGGAGGGTACGCAGTATTTT. Translated: CASSQRGGEGTQYF.